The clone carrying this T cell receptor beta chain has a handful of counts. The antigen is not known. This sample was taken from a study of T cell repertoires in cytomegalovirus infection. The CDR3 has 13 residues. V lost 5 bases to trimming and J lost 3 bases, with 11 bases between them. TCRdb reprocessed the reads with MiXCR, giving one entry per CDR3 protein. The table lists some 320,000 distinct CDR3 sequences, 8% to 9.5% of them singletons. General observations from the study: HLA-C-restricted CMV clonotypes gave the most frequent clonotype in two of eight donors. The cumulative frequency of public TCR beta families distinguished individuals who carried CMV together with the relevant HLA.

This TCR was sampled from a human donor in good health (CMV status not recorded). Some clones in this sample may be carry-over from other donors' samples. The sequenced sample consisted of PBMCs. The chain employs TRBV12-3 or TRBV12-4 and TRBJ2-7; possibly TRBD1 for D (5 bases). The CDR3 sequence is CASSPRVYYEQYF. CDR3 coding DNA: TGTGCCAGCAGTCCCAGGGTTTACTACGAGCAGTACTTC.